The source of this TCR beta chain is a study of T cell clonotyping in hematopoietic cell transplantation. General study points: Recipient TCR diversity dropped after transplant; expanded clonotypes rose from day 30 to 180. At the given depth, recipient repertoires were over 97% de novo clonotypes.

Some clones are missing from TCRdb's copy, which holds only in-frame ones; the method was immunoSEQ multiplex PCR. The sample lists about 41,000 clones; approximately 95% were seen once. A word on this clone: No antigen is known for it.

The CDR3 runs to 11 residues. V was trimmed by 2 bases and J by 4 bases, leaving 2 bases between them. CDR1 and CDR2 (germline): SNHLY, FYNNEI. This clonotype originated in a man younger than 45 in good health. Some clones in this sample may be carry-over from other donors' samples. The material sequenced was peripheral blood mononuclear cells. The rearrangement links TRBV2 to TRBJ1-2; D unclear. The CDR3 DNA follows: TGTGCCAGCAGTGAAAGCTATGGCTACACCTTC. Encoded protein: CASSESYGYTF.